This T cell receptor beta chain is from a study of HIV-infected children after antiretroviral therapy interruption. The wider study: Weeks 0, 12, interruption end (24 or 48), and about 3 years post-study gave interruption-arm samples.

The sample holds many counts of this clonotype. Per germline, CDR1 PRHDT and CDR2 FYEKMQ (reference sequence). The CDR3 extends over 15 amino acids. V lost 0 bases to trimming and J lost 4 bases, with 13 bases between them. The treatment denotes: PENTA 11 planned treatment interruption arm or continuous ART arm. Unique molecular identifiers were included in an RNA-based 3' RACE TCR library. TCRdb reanalysed the 3' RACE reads using MiXCR and keeps one entry per CDR3 protein. The data show about 83,000 distinct CDR3 sequences, about 7% seen once. The sequence derives from a pool of human donors with HIV. The material sequenced was CD45RA+ CD4+ T cells from PBMCs, pooled from several time points, taken from a donor given antiretroviral therapy, either interrupted or continuous. Subset given: naive CD4+ CD45RA+ CD45RO- T cells. The V call is TRBV13, the J call TRBJ2-7; TRBD1 is a possible D gene (5 bases). CDR3 coding DNA: TGTGCCAGCAGCTTAGGGGGCCACAGGTCATACGAGCAGTACTTC. Its protein product is CASSLGGHRSYEQYF.